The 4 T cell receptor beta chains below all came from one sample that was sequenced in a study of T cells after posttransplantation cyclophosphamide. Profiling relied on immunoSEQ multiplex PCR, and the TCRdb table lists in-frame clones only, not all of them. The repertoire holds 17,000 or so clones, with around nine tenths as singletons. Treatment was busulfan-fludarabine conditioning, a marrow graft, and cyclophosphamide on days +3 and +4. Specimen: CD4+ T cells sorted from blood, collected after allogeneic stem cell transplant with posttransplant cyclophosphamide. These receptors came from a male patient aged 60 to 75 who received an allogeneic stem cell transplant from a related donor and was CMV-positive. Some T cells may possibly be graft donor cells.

The CDR3 DNA reads as TGTGCCAGCAGTTACTCGGACAGGGGGCATCGCTATGGCTACACCTTC. This encodes CASSYSDRGHRYGYTF. The chain combines TRBV6-5 with TRBJ1-2; 11 nucleotides match TRBD1. Germline CDR1 MNHEY, CDR2 SVGAGI. This CDR3 has 16 amino acids. Losses at the gene ends were 0 bases for V and 4 bases for J; bases not matched to a gene: 4.

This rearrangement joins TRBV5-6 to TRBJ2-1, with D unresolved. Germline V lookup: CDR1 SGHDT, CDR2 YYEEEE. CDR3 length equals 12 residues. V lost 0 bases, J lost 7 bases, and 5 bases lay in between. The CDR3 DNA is TGTGCCAGCAGCTTGGTTAGTAATGAGCAGTTCTTC. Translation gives CASSLVSNEQFF.

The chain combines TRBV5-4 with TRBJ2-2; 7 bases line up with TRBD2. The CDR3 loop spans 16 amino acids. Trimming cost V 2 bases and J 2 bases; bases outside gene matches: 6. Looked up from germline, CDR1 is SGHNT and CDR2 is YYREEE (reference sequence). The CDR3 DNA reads TGTGCCAGCAGCTTTGGTGGGGGGGGAAACACCGGGGAGCTGTTTTTT. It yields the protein CASSFGGGGNTGELFF.

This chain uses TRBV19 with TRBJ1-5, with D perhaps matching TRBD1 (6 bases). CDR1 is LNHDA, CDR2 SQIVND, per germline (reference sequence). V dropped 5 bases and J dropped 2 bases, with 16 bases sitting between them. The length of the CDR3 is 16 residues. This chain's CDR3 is CASSLEQGEGNQPQHF. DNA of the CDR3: TGTGCCAGTAGTCTGGAACAGGGCGAGGGCAATCAGCCCCAGCATTTT.